This TCR beta chain was sequenced during a study of PD-L1 blockade in urothelial cancer. The assay was immunoSEQ multiplex PCR, and TCRdb's table has in-frame clones only and misses some. This table holds more than 45,000 clones, about 91% found once. V was clipped by 3 bases and J by 5 bases, with 7 bases between them. The CDR3 runs to 11 residues. Germline V CDR1 and CDR2: SQVTM, ANQGSEA. This receptor was obtained from a man at least 80 years old with urothelial cancer. Sequencing used PBMCs, obtained around atezolizumab (anti-PD-L1) treatment. The chain has TRBV29-1 and TRBJ1-1; no reliable D call. CDR3: CSVDRRTEAFF. DNA of the CDR3: TGCAGCGTTGATCGCAGAACTGAAGCTTTCTTT.